Listed below are T cell receptor beta chains from one sample, sequenced in a study of identifying expanded T cells in peripheral blood. Sequencing used immunoSEQ multiplex PCR; TCRdb keeps in-frame clones, though not all of them. This sample has some 120,000 clones, with 75% to 90% found just once. The material sequenced was blood. Receptors were obtained from a person aged 18-70 years in good health. Each CDR3 is given with its conserved first and last residue. A D gene is named only where the DNA matches it firmly. The size of a clone is reported for some rows only, either as once, few or many, or as a class for expanded clones.

V gene,D gene,J gene,clone size,CDR3 length,CDR3 protein,CDR3 DNA
TRBV27,NA,TRBJ2-4,NA,16,CASSLTGRVAKNIQYF,TGTGCCAGCAGTTTAACAGGGAGGGTAGCCAAAAACATTCAGTACTTC
TRBV5-8,TRBD2,TRBJ2-2,NA,17,CASSLIGWRGTTGELFF,TGTGCCAGCAGCTTAATTGGCTGGCGGGGGACCACCGGGGAGCTGTTTTTT
TRBV7-9,TRBD2,TRBJ2-3,once,14,CASSLSGGVDTQYF,TGTGCCAGCAGCTTATCCGGGGGGGTAGATACGCAGTATTTT
TRBV27,NA,TRBJ1-1,NA,16,CASSFRGRQYNTEAFF,TGTGCCAGCAGTTTCCGAGGCCGGCAGTATAACACTGAAGCTTTCTTT
TRBV5-4,NA,TRBJ2-1,many,11,CASSFFNEQFF,TGTGCCAGCAGCTTCTTCAATGAGCAGTTCTTC
TRBV2,TRBD2,TRBJ2-1,NA,15,CASSGTSGSYNEQFF,TGTGCCAGCAGTGGGACTAGCGGCTCCTACAATGAGCAGTTCTTC
TRBV7-9,NA,TRBJ1-4,NA,13,CASSLPFNEKLFF,TGTGCCAGCAGCCTCCCCTTTAATGAAAAACTGTTTTTT
TRBV25-1,TRBD1,TRBJ2-5,NA,17,CASSYRGPNKWLETQYF,TGTGCCAGCAGTTACAGGGGGCCTAACAAATGGCTCGAGACCCAGTACTTC
TRBV5-6,NA,TRBJ1-2,NA,15,CASSWEGAAPYGYTF,TGTGCCAGCAGCTGGGAAGGGGCGGCCCCCTATGGCTACACCTTC
TRBV30,NA,TRBJ1-6,few,16,CAWRPPGFTKDSPLHF,TGTGCCTGGAGACCTCCGGGGTTCACAAAGGATTCACCCCTCCACTTT
TRBV10-2,NA,TRBJ1-1,NA,12,CASSESTPPAFF,TGCGCCAGCAGTGAGTCGACCCCCCCAGCTTTCTTT
TRBV2,TRBD2,TRBJ2-3,NA,13,CASSGPGGDTQYF,TGTGCCAGCAGTGGTCCGGGAGGAGATACGCAGTATTTT
TRBV7-2,TRBD2,TRBJ2-3,NA,15,CASSSTSGGAGTQYF,TGTGCCAGCAGCTCCACTAGCGGGGGGGCCGGTACGCAGTATTTT
TRBV6-1,TRBD1,TRBJ1-1,NA,14,CASRIGTGNTEAFF,TGTGCCAGCAGAATTGGGACAGGGAACACTGAAGCTTTCTTT
TRBV19,NA,TRBJ1-3,few,15,CASSPDRQPGNTIYF,TGTGCCAGTAGTCCGGATCGACAGCCTGGAAACACCATATATTTT
TRBV2,TRBD2,TRBJ2-1,few,15,CASSDTSGGATYPFF,TGTGCCAGCAGTGATACTAGCGGGGGGGCTACCTATCCGTTCTTC
TRBV9,NA,TRBJ1-2,NA,13,CASSGGTHYGYTF,TGTGCCAGCAGCGGAGGGACCCACTATGGCTACACCTTC
TRBV6-5,NA,TRBJ1-1,NA,13,CASSFPGDPEAFF,TGTGCCAGCAGTTTTCCAGGGGACCCTGAAGCTTTCTTT
TRBV27,NA,TRBJ2-7,NA,14,CASSPAGSPYEQYF,TGTGCCAGCAGTCCAGCGGGTTCACCCTACGAGCAGTACTTC
TRBV4-3,NA,TRBJ2-1,NA,20,CASSQATRRSLNGSYNEQFF,TGCGCCAGCAGCCAAGCGACCAGGAGGTCCCTGAACGGATCCTACAATGAGCAGTTCTTC
TRBV27,NA,TRBJ1-2,NA,13,CASRGRTYYGYTF,TGTGCCAGCCGGGGCAGGACCTACTATGGCTACACCTTC
TRBV7-6,TRBD1,TRBJ2-5,NA,16,CATLDRVDGAGETQYF,TGTGCCACCTTAGACAGGGTGGATGGCGCGGGAGAGACCCAGTACTTC
TRBV6-6,NA,TRBJ1-5,once,14,CASSARGLNQPQHF,TGTGCCAGCAGTGCACGGGGGCTCAATCAGCCCCAGCATTTT
TRBV18,NA,TRBJ1-3,NA,16,CASSQPGQASGNTIYF,TGTGCCAGCTCACAGCCGGGACAAGCCTCTGGAAACACCATATATTTT
TRBV11-2,NA,TRBJ2-5,NA,13,CASSQRVQETQYF,TGTGCCAGCAGTCAGAGGGTCCAAGAGACCCAGTACTTC
TRBV2,NA,TRBJ2-1,NA,14,CASSEQGHYNEQFF,TGTGCCAGCAGTGAACAGGGGCACTACAATGAGCAGTTCTTC
TRBV2,NA,TRBJ1-1,few,11,CATLRNTEAFF,TGTGCCACCCTCAGAAACACTGAAGCTTTCTTT
TRBV6-6,NA,TRBJ2-5,NA,14,CASTGGAGGETQYF,TGTGCCAGCACAGGGGGGGCCGGTGGAGAGACCCAGTACTTC
TRBV9,NA,TRBJ2-2,NA,16,CASSSGGPGNTGELFF,TGTGCCAGCAGTAGCGGAGGGCCAGGGAACACCGGGGAGCTGTTTTTT
TRBV30,TRBD2,TRBJ2-1,NA,12,CAWTSGGNEQFF,TGTGCCTGGACTAGCGGGGGCAATGAGCAGTTCTTC
TRBV27,NA,TRBJ1-6,NA,17,CASSLTRGFFSDSPLHF,TGTGCCAGCAGTTTGACACGGGGTTTCTTTTCGGATTCACCCCTCCACTTT
TRBV9,NA,TRBJ2-3,NA,14,CASSVASSTDTQYF,TGTGCCAGCAGCGTAGCTAGCAGCACAGATACGCAGTATTTT
TRBV10-1,NA,TRBJ2-7,NA,13,CASSETSKFEQYF,TGCGCCAGCAGTGAAACTAGCAAATTCGAGCAGTACTTC
TRBV18,TRBD2,TRBJ2-2,NA,17,CASSPPASGGNTGELFF,TGTGCCAGCTCACCACCTGCTAGCGGGGGGAACACCGGGGAGCTGTTTTTT
TRBV19,TRBD2,TRBJ2-7,NA,15,CASSNLAGDTYEQYF,TGTGCCAGTAGTAACCTAGCGGGGGATACCTACGAGCAGTACTTC
TRBV10-1,TRBD2,TRBJ2-3,NA,18,CASSENRGLAGGKDTQYF,TGCGCCAGCAGTGAGAACCGGGGACTAGCGGGGGGAAAAGATACGCAGTATTTT
TRBV5-1,NA,TRBJ2-5,NA,15,CASSLGSEIVETQYF,TGCGCCAGCAGCTTGGGGTCAGAGATTGTAGAGACCCAGTACTTC
TRBV4-1,TRBD1,TRBJ1-2,few,14,CASSQVQQGYGYTF,TGCGCCAGCAGCCAAGTTCAACAGGGGTATGGCTACACCTTC
TRBV5-6,NA,TRBJ2-6,NA,18,CASASGPARLPGANVLTF,TGTGCCAGCGCCTCTGGGCCGGCGAGGCTCCCTGGGGCCAACGTCCTGACTTTC
TRBV4-3,TRBD1,TRBJ1-4,once,16,CASKGTDEATNEKLFF,TGCGCCAGTAAGGGGACAGATGAAGCAACTAATGAAAAACTGTTTTTT